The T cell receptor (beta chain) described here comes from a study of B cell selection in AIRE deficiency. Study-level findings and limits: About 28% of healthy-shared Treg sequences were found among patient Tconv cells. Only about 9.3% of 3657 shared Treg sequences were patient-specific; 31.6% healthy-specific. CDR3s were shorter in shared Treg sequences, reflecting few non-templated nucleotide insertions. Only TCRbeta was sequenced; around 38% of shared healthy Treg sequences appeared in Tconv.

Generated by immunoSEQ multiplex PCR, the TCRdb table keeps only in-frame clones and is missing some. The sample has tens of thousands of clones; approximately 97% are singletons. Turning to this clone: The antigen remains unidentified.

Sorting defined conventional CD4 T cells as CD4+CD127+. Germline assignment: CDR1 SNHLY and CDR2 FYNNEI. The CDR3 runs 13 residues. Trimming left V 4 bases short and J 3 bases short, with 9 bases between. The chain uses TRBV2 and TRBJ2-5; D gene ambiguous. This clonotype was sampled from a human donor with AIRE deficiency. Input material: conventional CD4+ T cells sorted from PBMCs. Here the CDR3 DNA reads TGTGCCAGCAGTGGGGTGGGAAAAGAGACCCAGTACTTC. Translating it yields CASSGVGKETQYF.